Sequencing of this T cell receptor beta chain was carried out in a study of T-cell reconstitution after alpha-beta-depleted transplantation in children. Overall study findings and caveats: It was newly produced T cells that mostly accounted for T-cell counts and diversity one year after transplant. Expanded graft clones numbering several hundred reportedly gave rise to alpha-beta T cells about two months after transplant.

As it was prepared, the TCRbeta library received unique molecular identifiers. TCRdb processed the PCR reads anew with MiXCR; each CDR3 protein has one entry. Of about 250,000 distinct CDR3 sequences listed, more than 20% are singletons. Concerning this clonotype itself: What it recognizes is unknown.

The V gene's germline CDR1 is LGHNA and CDR2 YSLEER. Deletions cut 1 base from V and 3 bases from J, with 16 bases between. The CDR3 spans 16 residues. This sequence joins TRBV4-3 and TRBJ2-7; maybe TRBD1 (5 bases). Sample: PBMCs, mostly from graft donor cells, taken 360 days after TCRalphabeta/CD19-depleted stem cell transplant. The sequence derives from a female patient aged 2 to 10 who had a stem cell transplant for congenital amegakaryocytic thrombocytopenia, so the T cells may come from the graft donor. The CDR3 spells CASSQAHPTEFYEQYF. CDR3 DNA sequence: TGCGCCAGCAGCCAAGCCCACCCGACAGAATTCTACGAGCAGTACTTC.